This TCR beta chain was documented in a study of blood T cell repertoires in COVID-19. Whole-study context: Italy, Spain and the United States were the sources of the convalescent and acute COVID-19 samples. Sources were T cells, B-cell-depleted T cells, or PBMCs; the material itself was cDNA or gDNA.

As concerns this clone: A read error may account for a junction end that differs from germline.

It was during active infection that Seattle patients were enrolled and then longitudinally followed. The CDR3 consists of 12 residues. The germline CDR1 and CDR2 sequences are GTSNPN and SVGIG (reference sequence). Methods used by the authors: From reference gene primer amplification, estimates of nucleated cell counts were derived. Some clones are missing from TCRdb's copy, which holds only in-frame ones; the method was immunoSEQ multiplex PCR. V, J and clone size were drawn from that table, and D and trimming were deduced from the DNA. The data show 200,000 to 250,000 clones, roughly 85% seen once.

This sequence originates from a woman in her seventies with COVID-19, enrolled during active disease. The sequenced sample consisted of peripheral blood. The chain links TRBV30 to TRBJ2-6, with a possible D match to TRBD2 (5 bases). CDR3 DNA: TGTGCCTGGAGTGCCGGGGACAACGTCCTGACTTTC. The encoded protein is CAWSAGDNVLTF. The full variable domain, in which reference TRBV30 and TRBJ2-6 provide the parts outside the CDR3, is SQTIHQWPATLVQPVGSPLSLECTVEGTSNPNLYWYRQAAGRGLQLLFYSVGIGQISSEVPQNLSASRPQDRQFILSSKKLLLSDSGFYLCAWSAGDNVLTFGAGSRLTVL.